A selection of T cell receptor beta chains follows, all from one sample in a study of cytomegalovirus exposure and HLA in healthy donors. Data came from immunoSEQ multiplex PCR; TCRdb stores just in-frame clones and leaves some out. The sample carries about 130,000 clones, about 73% recorded once. The sample consisted of PBMCs. The receptors were gathered from a woman aged 45-59 years in good health and CMV-seropositive. Each CDR3 is given with its conserved first and last residue. The D gene is left open where the match is weak. The size entry is marked missing in some rows and otherwise reads once, few, many or a size class.

-,TRBJ1-2,-,TRBV30,TGTGCCTGGGGTCTCGGCGCGGGCTATGGCTACACCTTC,CAWGLGAGYGYTF
-,TRBJ1-1,TRBD1,TRBV6-6,TGTGCCAGCAGTTACCCGGGACAGGGGAACACTGAAGCTTTCTTT,CASSYPGQGNTEAFF
-,TRBJ1-1,TRBD1,TRBV25-1,TGTGCCAGCAGGGACAGGGGGCGAGGGAACACTGAAGCTTTCTTT,CASRDRGRGNTEAFF
-,TRBJ2-3,TRBD2,TRBV18,TGTGCCAGCTCGCTGGGAGGGTCCACAGATACGCAGTATTTT,CASSLGGSTDTQYF
-,TRBJ2-2,TRBD1,TRBV6-1,TGTGCCACCGATGGACAGGGGGCCGACACCGGGGAGCTGTTTTTT,CATDGQGADTGELFF
-,TRBJ2-5,TRBD1,TRBV6-4,TGTGCCAGCAGTCGGGACAGGGAAGAGACCCAGTACTTC,CASSRDREETQYF
-,TRBJ1-1,TRBD1,TRBV19,TGTGCCAGTAGTATGGGACAGGGGTTTGACACTGAAGCTTTCTTT,CASSMGQGFDTEAFF
-,TRBJ1-4,TRBD1,TRBV18,TGTGCCAGCTCACCGGGCTCCGGGACAGGGGAAGAAAAACTGTTTTTT,CASSPGSGTGEEKLFF
-,TRBJ2-3,-,TRBV11-2,TGTGCCAGCAGCCGACCGGGAAGGCCTAGCACAGATACGCAGTATTTT,CASSRPGRPSTDTQYF
-,TRBJ2-2,-,TRBV6-5,TGTGCCAGCAGTAGGGGAACCGGGGAGCTGTTTTTT,CASSRGTGELFF
-,TRBJ1-5,TRBD1,TRBV19,TGTGCCAGCAGTCCGGGGACAGGGGGGAATAGCAATCAGCCCCAGCATTTT,CASSPGTGGNSNQPQHF
-,TRBJ2-3,-,TRBV5-8,TGTGCCAGCAGCTTAGGACAGGGAGGGACAGATACGCAGTATTTT,CASSLGQGGTDTQYF
-,TRBJ1-2,TRBD1,TRBV19,TGTGCCAGTAGTAAGCGACAGGGGATCGATTTCAGCGGCTACACCTTC,CASSKRQGIDFSGYTF
few,TRBJ1-1,-,TRBV5-5,TGTGCCAGCAGCTCAGTACTGAACACTGAAGCTTTCTTT,CASSSVLNTEAFF
few,TRBJ1-5,-,TRBV27,TGTGCCAGCAGTTTAGTGGGCAGGGGAATCAATCAGCCCCAGCATTTT,CASSLVGRGINQPQHF
-,TRBJ2-2,-,TRBV5-1,TGCGCCAGCAGCACTGGGGGGGGCGGGGGCCGAAACACCGGGGAGCTGTTTTTT,CASSTGGGGGRNTGELFF
-,TRBJ2-7,TRBD1,TRBV6-5,TGTGCCAGCAGTTTGGGAACAGGGGCCTACGAGCAGTACTTC,CASSLGTGAYEQYF
-,TRBJ2-2,-,TRBV11-2,TGTGCCAGCAGCTTAAGGGGCAGGGTAACCGGGGAGCTGTTTTTT,CASSLRGRVTGELFF
few,TRBJ2-7,TRBD2,TRBV7-9,TGTGCCAGCAGCCCGGGGGGGTCCTACGAGCAGTACTTC,CASSPGGSYEQYF
-,TRBJ2-5,TRBD1,TRBV10-3,TGTGCCATCAGCACAGGGGGCTCTGAGACCCAGTACTTC,CAISTGGSETQYF
once,TRBJ1-2,TRBD1,TRBV7-9,TGTGCCAGCAGCGGATGGACAGGGTATGGCTACACCTTC,CASSGWTGYGYTF
-,TRBJ2-3,TRBD2,TRBV5-1,TGCGCCAGCAGCCTAAGCGGGGGGAACACAGATACGCAGTATTTT,CASSLSGGNTDTQYF
-,TRBJ1-2,TRBD1,TRBV19,TGTGCCAGCTTACATTTGGGACAGGGGGCGCAGGGCTACACCTTC,CASLHLGQGAQGYTF
-,TRBJ1-2,TRBD1,TRBV7-9,TGTGCCAGCAGCTCCACAGGGGACGGCTACACCTTC,CASSSTGDGYTF
few,TRBJ2-2,-,TRBV7-6,TGTGCCAGCAGCTTTCGGCCCGGGACCGGGGAGCTGTTTTTT,CASSFRPGTGELFF
-,TRBJ1-2,-,TRBV10-2,TGCGCCAGCAGTGAAGGCGATAAGGGGGATGGCTACACCTTC,CASSEGDKGDGYTF
-,TRBJ1-5,-,TRBV7-8,TGTGCCAGCAGCTTAGCCCAAGTCCGGAGGAGCAATCAGCCCCAGCATTTT,CASSLAQVRRSNQPQHF
-,TRBJ2-3,TRBD2,TRBV29-1,TGCAGCGTTGAAGATCCTAAAGAAAACTCGCGGGGGGATACGCAGTATTTT,CSVEDPKENSRGDTQYF
-,TRBJ2-1,-,TRBV6-5,TGTGCCAGCAGTTACCGACAGGCAGGTGAGCAGTTCTTC,CASSYRQAGEQFF
few,TRBJ1-1,TRBD1,TRBV2,TGTGCCAGCAGGGACTGGACAGGCGAGAACACTGAAGCTTTCTTT,CASRDWTGENTEAFF
few,TRBJ1-1,-,TRBV5-6,TGTGCCAGCAGATGGGGAGGGATAGGGGCGGGGAGTGAAGCTTTCTTT,CASRWGGIGAGSEAFF
-,TRBJ1-5,-,TRBV7-9,TGTGCCATTCAAGGGGGGGGCAATCAGCCCCAGCATTTT,CAIQGGGNQPQHF
-,TRBJ2-2,-,TRBV29-1,TGCAGCGTTGGAAGACAAAGGGGGAACGGGGAGCTGTTTTTT,CSVGRQRGNGELFF
once,TRBJ2-2,-,TRBV10-2,TGCGCCAGCAGTGGGGCTAGCACCAACACCGGGGAGCTGTTTTTT,CASSGASTNTGELFF
few,TRBJ1-2,TRBD1,TRBV5-1,TGCGCCAGCAGCTTGGCTGGGACAGGAGGAGGCTACACCTTC,CASSLAGTGGGYTF
few,TRBJ1-2,TRBD1,TRBV6-5,TGTGCCAGCGGGACAGGGGGCCCGCGGGAGTATGGCTACACCTTC,CASGTGGPREYGYTF
-,TRBJ2-1,TRBD2,TRBV9,TGTGCCAGCAGCGTAGATAGCGGGGGGTACAATGAGCAGTTCTTC,CASSVDSGGYNEQFF
once,TRBJ2-5,-,TRBV6-1,TGTGCCAGCACTTCGGGACTGGGGACCCAGTACTTC,CASTSGLGTQYF
-,TRBJ1-2,-,TRBV6-5,TGTGCCAGCAGCCCACCTCCGGGCTATGGCTACACCTTC,CASSPPPGYGYTF
-,TRBJ1-1,TRBD1,TRBV5-8,TGTGCCAGTAACCTAGACAGGGACACTGAAGCTTTCTTT,CASNLDRDTEAFF
-,TRBJ2-7,-,TRBV18,TGTGCCAGCTCACCAGGATCCGGGGGCTACGAGCAGTACTTC,CASSPGSGGYEQYF
-,TRBJ2-5,-,TRBV13,TGTGCCAGCAGCTTATTTGTAGTTCACCAAGAGACCCAGTACTTC,CASSLFVVHQETQYF
-,TRBJ1-1,-,TRBV19,TGTGCCAGTAACACCCCAGGGGTAAACACTGAAGCTTTCTTT,CASNTPGVNTEAFF
-,TRBJ1-2,TRBD1,TRBV2,TGTGCCAGCAGCGTCCACCCAGGGGGCGAAGACTATGGCTACACCTTC,CASSVHPGGEDYGYTF
-,TRBJ2-1,TRBD2,TRBV19,TGTGCCAGTAGTACCGCACCCGGGGGGGGTTACAATGAGCAGTTCTTC,CASSTAPGGGYNEQFF
few,TRBJ2-3,-,TRBV5-4,TGTGCCAGCAGCTTCTCTCAACAGAGAAGCACAGATACGCAGTATTTT,CASSFSQQRSTDTQYF
-,TRBJ1-4,-,TRBV9,TGTGCCAGCAGCTCAAGCGGAATCCCTGGGGAAAAACTGTTTTTT,CASSSSGIPGEKLFF
-,TRBJ1-1,TRBD1,TRBV2,TGTGCCGCAGCGGGGGCAGGGGGGTATCAAGGGGAAGCTTTCTTT,CAAAGAGGYQGEAFF
-,TRBJ1-5,TRBD1,TRBV12-5,TGTGCTAGTGGTTTGGTACTGGACAGGACCCAGCCCCAGCATTTT,CASGLVLDRTQPQHF
-,TRBJ2-2,TRBD2,TRBV27,TGTGCCAGCAGCACAAATACCCTTAGCGGGGCCAGAGGGGAGCTGTTTTTT,CASSTNTLSGARGELFF
few,TRBJ1-4,TRBD1,TRBV10-3,TGTGCCACCCAACCGGGACAGGGAGGTGAAAAACTGTTTTTT,CATQPGQGGEKLFF
-,TRBJ2-5,-,TRBV18,TGTGCCAGCCGGGCCCTAAGACAGGCCGGGAGGGAGACCCAGTACTTC,CASRALRQAGRETQYF